The clone carrying this TCR beta chain was found many times. Its antigen is not identified. This entry belongs to a study of T cells after posttransplantation cyclophosphamide. Regarding the study as a whole: Skin or GI-infiltrating T cells shared few TRB sequences with blood. TRB clonality was highly associated with recipient CMV seropositivity and reactivation. Later blood repertoires were often dominated by clones from the donor CD8+ memory compartment.

The protocol was immunoSEQ multiplex PCR, while the TCRdb copy is restricted to in-frame clones and leaves out a portion. This sample has thousands of clones, each found more than once. Cyclophosphamide on days +3 and +4 followed busulfan-fludarabine conditioning and a marrow graft. Germline CDR1 is SGHVS and CDR2 is FQNEAQ. V shed 5 bases, J shed 1 base, and the junction held 8 bases outside the gene matches. The CDR3 runs to 16 residues. This clonotype was sampled from a female patient aged 50 to 65 who received an allogeneic stem cell transplant from a related donor, was CMV-positive, and had no GVHD. Among the T cells, some may be from the graft donor. The gene calls are TRBV7-8 and TRBJ1-5; 7 bases map to TRBD1. The sequencing here drew on PBMCs, taken after allogeneic stem cell transplant with posttransplant cyclophosphamide. CDR3 coding DNA: TGTGCCAGCAGCCAACAGGGGCCGGGGAGCAATCAGCCCCAGCATTTT. It is translated as CASSQQGPGSNQPQHF. Combining the CDR3 with reference TRBV7-8 and TRBJ1-5 gives the whole variable domain GAGVSQSPRYKVAKRGQDVALRCDPISGHVSLFWYQQALGQGPEFLTYFQNEAQLDKSGLPSDRFFAERPEGSVSTLKIQRTQQEDSAVYLCASSQQGPGSNQPQHFGDGTRLSIL.